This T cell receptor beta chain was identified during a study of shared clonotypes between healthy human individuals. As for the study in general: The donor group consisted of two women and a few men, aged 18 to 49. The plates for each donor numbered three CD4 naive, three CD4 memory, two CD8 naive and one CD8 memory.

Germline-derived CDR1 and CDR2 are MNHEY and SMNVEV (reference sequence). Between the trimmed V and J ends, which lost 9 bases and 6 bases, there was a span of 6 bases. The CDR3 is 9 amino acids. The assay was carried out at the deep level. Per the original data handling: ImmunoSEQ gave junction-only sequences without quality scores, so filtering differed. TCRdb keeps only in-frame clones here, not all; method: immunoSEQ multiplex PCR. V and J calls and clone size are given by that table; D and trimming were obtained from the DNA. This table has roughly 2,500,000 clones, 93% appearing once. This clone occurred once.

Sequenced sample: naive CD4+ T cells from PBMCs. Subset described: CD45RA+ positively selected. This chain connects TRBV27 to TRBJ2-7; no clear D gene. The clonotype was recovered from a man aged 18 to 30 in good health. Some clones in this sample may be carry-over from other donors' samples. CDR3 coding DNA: TGTGCCAGTAGGGTCGAGCAGTACTTC. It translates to CASRVEQYF.